Listed below are T cell receptor beta chains from one sample, sequenced in a study of CD8+ T cells in alopecia areata. This table comes from immunoSEQ multiplex PCR, and its TCRdb copy is limited to in-frame clones, with some not included. The sample comprises around 100,000 clones, approximately 70% of which are singletons, and roughly 17% rests with the top ten. The specimen was CD8+ T cells sorted from blood, collected around week 42, from a patient treated with tofacitinib. These receptors all come from a human donor with alopecia areata. Each CDR3 is given with its conserved first and last residue. The D gene is left open where the match is weak. Size tells how often a clone was seen (once, few, many) or the class of an expanded clone, and some rows leave it out.

v_gene	d_gene	j_gene	abundance	CDR3nt	CDR3aa
TRBV30	NA	TRBJ2-1	NA	TGTGCCTGGAGTGCGGGGGATGAGCAGTTCTTC	CAWSAGDEQFF
TRBV29-1	NA	TRBJ1-1	few	TGCAGCGCCGCTATGAACACTGAAGCTTTCTTT	CSAAMNTEAFF
TRBV29-1	TRBD1	TRBJ1-2	NA	TGCAGCGCCGCCCCTGGGCAGGGGGACTATGGCTACACCTTC	CSAAPGQGDYGYTF
TRBV9	NA	TRBJ2-5	NA	TGTGCCAGCAGCCTCGCCGGGGGGCTCCAAGAGACCCAGTACTTC	CASSLAGGLQETQYF
TRBV7-9	TRBD1	TRBJ1-1	NA	TGTGCCAGCAGCATGGGACAGGGCACTGAAGCTTTCTTT	CASSMGQGTEAFF
TRBV27	TRBD1	TRBJ2-7	NA	TGTGCCAGCAGTTTGGGACAGATGTCCTACGAGCAGTACTTC	CASSLGQMSYEQYF
TRBV29-1	NA	TRBJ2-1	NA	TGCAGCGTTATTAGGGGGAATGAGCAGTTCTTC	CSVIRGNEQFF
TRBV9	NA	TRBJ1-2	NA	TGTGCCAGCAGCGGGACCGACAGAAACTATGGCTACACCTTC	CASSGTDRNYGYTF
TRBV27	NA	TRBJ2-5	NA	TGTGCCAGCAGTTTTTCCTCCACTCGGTCGGGGCGGACATACCAAGAGACCCAGTACTTC	CASSFSSTRSGRTYQETQYF
TRBV7-6	TRBD2	TRBJ2-7	NA	TGTGCCAGCAGCGGACTAGGGGTGGCGTCCTACGAGCAGTACTTC	CASSGLGVASYEQYF
TRBV4-1	TRBD1	TRBJ2-4	NA	TGCGCCAGCAGCCAAGATGATCCGGGACAGGTGGGAGAAAACATTCAGTACTTC	CASSQDDPGQVGENIQYF
TRBV30	NA	TRBJ1-1	NA	TGTGCTTCTTCAGTAGGAGGGGTGGGAATGAACACTGAAGCTTTCTTT	CASSVGGVGMNTEAFF
TRBV12-5	TRBD1	TRBJ2-7	NA	TGTGCTAGTGGTACCGGGACAGGGATCTACGAGCAGTACTTC	CASGTGTGIYEQYF
TRBV9	TRBD1	TRBJ2-2	NA	TGTGCCAGCAGCGCGAGGACAGGGAGGTCGACCGGGGAGCTGTTTTTT	CASSARTGRSTGELFF
TRBV30	NA	TRBJ2-1	few	TGTGCCTGGAGTGTAACTAATTACAATGAGCAGTTCTTC	CAWSVTNYNEQFF
TRBV29-1	TRBD1	TRBJ2-7	NA	TGCAGCGTCGGGGGACAGGGGTACGAGCAGTACTTC	CSVGGQGYEQYF
TRBV4-1	NA	TRBJ2-1	few	TGCGCCAGCAGCCAAGACGGCAGCAGCTTCTACAATGAGCAGTTCTTC	CASSQDGSSFYNEQFF
TRBV9	TRBD1	TRBJ2-3	NA	TGTGCCAGCTCCACTCGGACAGGGCAAGATACGCAGTATTTT	CASSTRTGQDTQYF
TRBV27	NA	TRBJ1-1	NA	TGTGCCAGCAGTTTAAGGGGGATGAACACTGAAGCTTTCTTT	CASSLRGMNTEAFF
TRBV14	NA	TRBJ1-1	NA	TGTGCCAGCAGCCAAAACTCCCGGACCGTAAACGGCATGAACACTGAAGCTTTCTTT	CASSQNSRTVNGMNTEAFF
TRBV29-1	NA	TRBJ1-1	NA	TGCAGCGCTATCGGGACTGAGACTGAAGCTTTCTTT	CSAIGTETEAFF
TRBV27	TRBD2	TRBJ2-2	NA	TGTGCCAGCAGTCCGGGACTAGCGGGGGGAACCGGGGAGCTGTTTTTT	CASSPGLAGGTGELFF
TRBV4-2	NA	TRBJ1-1	NA	TGTGCCAGCAGCCAAGGTCCGATTTGGGGGTATCTGGGGAACACTGAAGCTTTCTTT	CASSQGPIWGYLGNTEAFF
TRBV5-6	NA	TRBJ2-7	NA	TGTGCCAGCAGCTGGGCGGACGGGAACGAGCAGTACTTC	CASSWADGNEQYF
TRBV7-9	TRBD1	TRBJ1-2	NA	TGTGCCAGCAGGCCACCACAGGGGAACTATGGCTACACCTTC	CASRPPQGNYGYTF
TRBV7-2	NA	TRBJ2-1	NA	TGTGCCAGCAGCCCAGAGGACAACAATGAGCAGTTCTTC	CASSPEDNNEQFF
TRBV30	TRBD2	TRBJ2-3	NA	TGTGCCTGGAGACCGGGACTAGCGGCAGATACGCAGTATTTT	CAWRPGLAADTQYF
TRBV4-3	NA	TRBJ1-2	NA	TGCGCCAGCAGCCAAGACAGGCAGACTGGCTACACCTTC	CASSQDRQTGYTF
TRBV4-2	NA	TRBJ2-7	NA	TGTGCCAGCAGCCAAGATGGAGGGGTGAAGGGGGACGAGCAGTACTTC	CASSQDGGVKGDEQYF
TRBV9	NA	TRBJ1-1	NA	TGTGCCAGCAGCGTAGATATGGGCACTGAAGCTTTCTTT	CASSVDMGTEAFF
TRBV7-6	NA	TRBJ1-1	NA	TGTGCCAGCAGCTGGGGAGGGAACACTGAAGCTTTCTTT	CASSWGGNTEAFF
TRBV25-1	TRBD1	TRBJ2-3	NA	TGTGCCAGCATTGACTCGGGACAGGGGGCCACAGATACGCAGTATTTT	CASIDSGQGATDTQYF
TRBV4-1	NA	TRBJ1-1	NA	TGCGCCAGCAGCCAAGTGGTCACGGCCAACACTGAAGCTTTCTTT	CASSQVVTANTEAFF
TRBV9	NA	TRBJ1-2	few	TGTGCCAGCAGCGTGACTTCAGGGGCCCACTATGGCTACACCTTC	CASSVTSGAHYGYTF
TRBV7-6	NA	TRBJ1-6	NA	TGTGCCAGCAGCTCAGGAGGGAATAATTCACCCCTCCACTTT	CASSSGGNNSPLHF
TRBV7-9	NA	TRBJ2-7	NA	TGTGCCAGCAGCTCCCAATGGGGGGCCTACGAGCAGTACTTC	CASSSQWGAYEQYF
TRBV13	NA	TRBJ1-1	NA	TGTGCCAGCAGCTTAGGACAAATGGGAACTGAAGCTTTCTTT	CASSLGQMGTEAFF
TRBV19	NA	TRBJ1-6	once	TGTGCCACCGCCGGGACCATCAATTCACCCCTCCACTTT	CATAGTINSPLHF
TRBV7-8	TRBD1	TRBJ1-2	NA	TGTGCCAGCAGCTTAGGGCGTCAGGGGGCATCCGGCTACACCTTC	CASSLGRQGASGYTF
TRBV12-2	NA	TRBJ2-7	NA	TGTGCAAGTCGCTTAGGCCCCGGGACCGAGGCCTACGAGCAGTACTTC	CASRLGPGTEAYEQYF
TRBV2	TRBD2	TRBJ2-1	NA	TGTGCCAGCAGTGAGGGAGGGTTCCGGAATAGGGAGCAGTTCTTC	CASSEGGFRNREQFF
TRBV29-1	TRBD2	TRBJ2-3	NA	TGCAGCGGGGGACTAGCAGTAGATACGCAGTATTTT	CSGGLAVDTQYF
TRBV4-1	TRBD1	TRBJ2-7	NA	TGCGCCAGCAGCCAAGACGACAGGGGGTCCTACGAGCAGTACTTC	CASSQDDRGSYEQYF
TRBV7-3	NA	TRBJ1-2	NA	TGTGCCAGCAGCTTAACGCAGGACAGCGGTTATGGCTACACCTTC	CASSLTQDSGYGYTF
TRBV11-2	TRBD1	TRBJ2-7	few	TGTGCCAGCAGCCAGGGGTCCGGGACAGCTACCTACGAGCAGTACTTC	CASSQGSGTATYEQYF